This T cell receptor beta chain was observed in a study of T cell responses to AZD1222 COVID-19 vaccine. In this sample, this clone turned up a few times. Its antigen is currently unknown. The V and J ends lost 2 bases and 6 bases respectively, with 11 bases between them. Germline assignment: CDR1 SGHRS and CDR2 YFSETQ. This CDR3 is 14 amino acids long. Libraries were prepared by immunoSEQ multiplex PCR; TCRdb keeps only in-frame clonotypes and omits some of them. The table records about 200,000 clones, around 94% of them present only once. Broader study findings: There were vaccine-associated CD4 TCRs across spike, dominant at 160-218 and 743-854. Donors were mostly white British, more females; clonal diversity possibly underestimated.

The gene calls are TRBV5-1 and TRBJ1-4; D not certain. The clonotype was recovered from an adult who received the MenACWY meningococcal vaccine as a control. This material consisted of peripheral blood, taken 28 days after the second dose of the MenACWY control vaccine. In nucleotides, the CDR3 is TGCGCCAGCAGCTTCTTACAGTCGGATGAAAAACTGTTTTTT. Its translation is CASSFLQSDEKLFF.